This T cell receptor (beta chain) came from a study of post-analysis software for immune sequencing data. About the research overall: The patients showed relapsing-remitting, secondary progressive and progressive-relapsing multiple sclerosis courses. Study results and limitations: Normalized Chao1 diversity was significantly lower in multiple sclerosis patients than in controls. With F measure, samples from one preparation batch clustered together strongly. The study found TRBV5-6, TRBV5-1 and TRBV20-1 among several TRBV segments more frequent in patients than controls.

With 2 bases removed from V and 8 bases from J, the gap between germline ends came to 9 bases. Per the germline V gene, CDR1 is MGHDK and CDR2 is SYGVNS. CDR3 size: 12 residues. Unique molecular identifiers tagged the TCR beta cDNA libraries. Each CDR3 protein is one row after TCRdb ran MiXCR on the PCR reads. The data contain some 500,000 distinct CDR3 sequences, nearly 45% of them seen just once; the ten biggest clones take up 12%. This clonotype was detected a few times. Its matching antigen is unknown. This receptor was identified in a girl aged 5 to 17 with multiple sclerosis. The chain recombines TRBV25-1 with TRBJ1-2; a possible D gene is TRBD1 (5 bases). Sample: blood. The CDR3 loop is CASSEQGAGYTF. CDR3 coding DNA: TGTGCCAGCAGTGAACAGGGCGCCGGCTACACCTTC.